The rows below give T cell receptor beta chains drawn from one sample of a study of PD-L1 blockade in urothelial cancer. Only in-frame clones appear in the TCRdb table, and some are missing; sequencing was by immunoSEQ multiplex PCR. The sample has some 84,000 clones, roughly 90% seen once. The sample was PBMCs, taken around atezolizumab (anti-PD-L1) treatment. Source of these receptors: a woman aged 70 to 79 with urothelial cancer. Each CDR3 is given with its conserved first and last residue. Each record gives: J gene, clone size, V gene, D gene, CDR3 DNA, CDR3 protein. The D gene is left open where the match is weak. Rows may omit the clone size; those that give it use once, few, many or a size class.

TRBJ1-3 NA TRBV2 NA TGTGCCAGCAGTGAGAGGACACCGCGCGCTGGAAACACCATATATTTT CASSERTPRAGNTIYF
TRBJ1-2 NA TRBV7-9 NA TGTGCCAGCAGCTTGCAGGGAGGATGGGGCTACACCTTC CASSLQGGWGYTF
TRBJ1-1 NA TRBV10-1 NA TGCGCCAGCAGTGAGTCAGAGTGGACTGAAGCTTTCTTT CASSESEWTEAFF
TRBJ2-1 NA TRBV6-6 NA TGTGCCAGCAGTTTTAGAGGACAGATTTCCAATGAGCAGTTCTTC CASSFRGQISNEQFF
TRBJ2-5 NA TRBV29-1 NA TGCAGCGCTCGGCGGGCGGGAGAGACCCAGTACTTC CSARRAGETQYF
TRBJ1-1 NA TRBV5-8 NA TGTGCCAGCAGCCCGGCGGGAGCTGGGACTGAAGCTTTCTTT CASSPAGAGTEAFF
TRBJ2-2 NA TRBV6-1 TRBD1 TGTGCCAGCAGTGCCCGGGACAGCAACACCGGGGAGCTGTTTTTT CASSARDSNTGELFF
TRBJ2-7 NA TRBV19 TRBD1 TGTGCCAACCGGGACAGTTACTTC CANRDSYF
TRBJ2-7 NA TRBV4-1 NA TGCGCCAGCAGCCACCGGGAAACGTCCTACGAGCAGTACTTC CASSHRETSYEQYF
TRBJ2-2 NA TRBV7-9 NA TGTGCCAGCAGCTTAGGGCAGTCGAACACCGGGGAGCTGTTTTTT CASSLGQSNTGELFF
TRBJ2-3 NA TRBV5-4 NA TGTGCCAGCAGCTTGGCGCGGCGAGATACGCAGTATTTT CASSLARRDTQYF
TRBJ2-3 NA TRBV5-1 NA TGCGCCAGCAGCTTGGTAGACGGGTTCCCTAGCACAGATACGCAGTATTTT CASSLVDGFPSTDTQYF
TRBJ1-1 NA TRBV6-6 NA TGTGCCAGCAGTTACGGGCCTATGAACACTGAAGCTTTCTTT CASSYGPMNTEAFF
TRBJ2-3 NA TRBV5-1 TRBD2 TGCGCCAGCAGCTTGGCCCTAGCGGGAGGTCGCACAGATACGCAGTATTTT CASSLALAGGRTDTQYF
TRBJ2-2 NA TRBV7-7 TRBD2 TGTGCCAGCAGCCGCAATGTAGCGGGAGATTTCACCGGGGAGCTGTTTTTT CASSRNVAGDFTGELFF
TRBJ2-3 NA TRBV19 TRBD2 TGTGCCAGTAGTACAGGGACTAGCGGGAACGCAGATACGCAGTATTTT CASSTGTSGNADTQYF
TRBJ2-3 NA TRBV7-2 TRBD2 TGTGCCAGCAGCTTAGCGGGGGAGGGAGTGCAGTATTTT CASSLAGEGVQYF
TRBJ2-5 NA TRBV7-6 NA TGTGCCAGCAGCTATAGTAGGAGACCAGAGACCCAGTACTTC CASSYSRRPETQYF
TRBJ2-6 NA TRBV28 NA TGTGCCAGCAGTGGTTACTGGGGAGCTGGGGCCAACGTCCTGACTTTC CASSGYWGAGANVLTF
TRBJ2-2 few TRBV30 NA TGTGCCTGGAGTGTAAAGCGAAACACCGGGGAGCTGTTTTTT CAWSVKRNTGELFF